Shown below are 12 T cell receptor beta chains from a single sample sequenced in a study of CD8 T cells in ankylosing spondylitis. From the 5' RACE reads, TCRdb called clonotypes with MiXCR, one entry per CDR3 protein. The profile shows about 39,000 distinct CDR3 sequences, over 9% of them singletons. Input material: blood, either unsorted or a sorted T cell fraction (not recorded which). The origin of the receptors is a male donor with ankylosing spondylitis or in good health (not recorded which).

The V and J genes are TRBV19 and TRBJ2-1; D is undetermined. Trimming left V 6 bases short and J 5 bases short, with 23 bases between. CDR1 LNHDA and CDR2 SQIVND come from the germline V gene (reference sequence). The length of the CDR3 is 17 residues. CDR3 loop: CASSPKSPRIADNEQFF. The CDR3 DNA follows: TGTGCCAGTAGCCCTAAGAGCCCTCGAATAGCAGACAATGAGCAGTTCTTC.

This clonotype appeared many times. V gene TRBV20-1 combines with J gene TRBJ2-1; 8 nucleotides align to TRBD2. Germline V gene data show CDR1 as DFQATT and CDR2 as SNEGSKA (reference sequence). The ends lost 0 bases at V and 8 bases at J; junction bases unmatched: 9. The CDR3 has 15 residues. CDR3 in amino acids: CSARDSGSNLDEQFF. In DNA, the CDR3 is TGCAGTGCTAGAGACAGCGGGAGTAATCTCGATGAGCAGTTCTTC.

This clonotype was seen many times. This chain connects TRBV12-3 or TRBV12-4 to TRBJ1-5; D is unclear. The ends were cut back, 3 bases at V and 5 bases at J, with 5 bases in the middle. The CDR3 runs to 12 residues. The CDR3 loop reads CASSFDDQPQHF. The CDR3 DNA reads TGTGCCAGCAGTTTCGACGATCAGCCCCAGCATTTT.

This clonotype came up many times. The gene calls are TRBV12-3 or TRBV12-4 and TRBJ1-5; D gene ambiguous. CDR3 length equals 15 residues. Trimming took 7 bases from V and 7 from J, leaving 20 bases between them. This CDR3 reads CASTRGGSLPQPQHF. In nucleotides, the CDR3 is TGTGCCAGCACACGAGGCGGCAGCCTTCCCCAGCCCCAGCATTTT.

The V call is TRBV7-9, the J call TRBJ1-1, with TRBD1 matching over 8 bases. Germline V CDR1 and CDR2: SEHNR, FQNEAQ (reference sequence). V lost 0 bases to trimming and J lost 6 bases; unmatched junction nucleotides: 3. The CDR3 is made up of 14 amino acids. The chain's CDR3 is CASSLAQGAAEAFF. As DNA, the CDR3 is TGTGCCAGCAGCTTAGCCCAGGGGGCGGCTGAAGCTTTCTTT.

This clonotype was counted many times. V gene TRBV10-3 combines with J gene TRBJ2-4; TRBD1 matches at 8 bases. CDR3 size: 20 residues. Looked up from germline, CDR1 is ENHRY and CDR2 is SYGVKD. With V trimmed by 2 bases and J by 2 bases, 17 bases remained unmatched. This CDR3 is CAISERRQGISGNTKNIQYF. The CDR3 DNA sequence: TGTGCCATCAGTGAGCGCAGACAGGGGATATCCGGGAATACCAAAAACATTCAGTACTTC.

This clonotype has a count of ten or more. The CDR3 is CASSQGSGNNEQFF. In DNA form, the CDR3 reads TGTGCCAGCAGCCAAGGTAGCGGGAACAATGAGCAGTTCTTC. The chain carries TRBV7-3 and TRBJ2-1, with TRBD2 matching over 8 bases. CDR1 is SGHTA and CDR2 is FQGTGA in the germline V gene. CDR3 length: 14 residues. V shed 5 bases and J 5 bases; nucleotides not matched to a gene: 5.

This clonotype appeared many times. This chain joins TRBV20-1 and TRBJ1-1, with a possible D match to TRBD1 (5 bases). V lost 3 bases to trimming and J lost 1 base, with 9 bases between them. This CDR3 region has 13 residues. Germline V gene lookup returns CDR1 DFQATT and CDR2 SNEGSKA (reference sequence). CDR3 sequence (DNA): TGCAGTGCTAGTGAGGGGACGAACACTGAAGCTTTCTTT. It specifies CSASEGTNTEAFF.

There are many counts of this clonotype. In nucleotides, the CDR3 is TGTGCCAGCAGTGATGACACCAGACTAACCCACGAGCAGTACTTC. This gives the protein CASSDDTRLTHEQYF. The gene calls are TRBV25-1 and TRBJ2-7; TRBD2 is a possible D gene (5 bases). The CDR3 totals 15 residues. The germline V and J ends were trimmed by 3 bases and 5 bases, with 17 bases remaining between them. Germline V CDR1 and CDR2: MGHDK, SYGVNS.

This clonotype was observed many times. The V and J genes are TRBV12-3 or TRBV12-4 and TRBJ2-1, with 8 bases identical to TRBD1. The J segment lost 15 bases and the V segment lost 1 base, leaving 2 bases of the junction unmatched. This CDR3 is built from 11 residues. The chain's CDR3 is CASSLGQGPFF. CDR3 DNA sequence: TGTGCCAGCAGTTTAGGACAGGGGCCGTTCTTC.

The J gene is TRBJ2-1, the V gene TRBV27; D might be TRBD2 (6 bases). The ends were cut back, 5 bases at V and 1 base at J, with 12 bases in the middle. This CDR3 region has 15 residues. Germline loops: CDR1 MNHEY, CDR2 SMNVEV (reference sequence). This CDR3 is CASSPIAASYNEQFF. The CDR3 DNA reads as TGTGCCAGCAGTCCTATAGCGGCATCCTACAATGAGCAGTTCTTC.

The chain's CDR3 is CASSSGGLRTDTQYF. The CDR3 nucleotides read TGTGCCAGCAGCTCCGGCGGGTTACGCACAGATACGCAGTATTTT. The gene calls are TRBV7-3 and TRBJ2-3; the D gene is possibly TRBD2 (5 bases). CDR3 length: 15 amino acids. Germline CDR1 and CDR2: SGHTA and FQGTGA. V was clipped by 4 bases and J by 1 base, with 12 bases between them.